This T cell receptor beta chain was found in a study of blood T cell repertoires in COVID-19. This clone was detected a few times. The repertoire was sequenced with immunoSEQ multiplex PCR; TCRdb's copy has only in-frame clones and lacks some. The table lists some 190,000 clones, around 80% of them singletons, with around 17% in the top ten. V was pared by 1 base and J by 6 bases, with 6 bases between. The CDR3 has 13 amino acids. Germline V gene lookup returns CDR1 LGHDT and CDR2 YNNKEL (reference sequence). J is TRBJ2-2 and V is TRBV3-1 (or the pseudogene TRBV3-2); D is unresolved. What was sequenced was PBMCs or T cells enriched from blood (not recorded which). The source of this sequence is a woman aged 45-60 years with acute COVID-19. Here the CDR3 reads CASSQARSGELFF. CDR3 nucleotides: TGTGCCAGCAGCCAAGCGAGGTCCGGGGAGCTGTTTTTT.